This T cell receptor (beta chain) comes out of a study of glioma-infiltrating T cells after dendritic cell vaccination. Input was approximately 2.1 ug genomic DNA, or all available if less. Produced via immunoSEQ multiplex PCR; TCRdb's table is partial and in-frame only. The sample consists of 85,000 to 100,000 clones, 85% of them appearing once. In this sample, this clone turned up once. Sample time point: after dendritic cell vaccination, including at tumor progression/relapse. This CDR3 is 17 amino acids long. With V trimmed by 0 bases and J by 8 bases, 5 bases remained unmatched. Germline V gene data show CDR1 as MGHRA and CDR2 as YSYEKL.

The clonotype originates from a human donor with glioblastoma. V is TRBV4-1 and J is TRBJ2-3; 16 bases are a match to TRBD2. The sample was blood, taken after dendritic cell vaccination. This CDR3 is CASSQEPGLAGGGTQYF. CDR3 coding DNA: TGCGCCAGCAGCCAAGAGCCGGGACTAGCGGGAGGGGGTACGCAGTATTTT.